The 3 T cell receptor beta chains presented below share a single source sample, sequenced in a study of T cells in Graves' hyperthyroidism and ophthalmopathy. Amplified TCR beta CDR3 regions derived from RNA transcripts. A first-round RT-PCR of the TCR CDR3 used the HTBI primer set. Using its own MiXCR run on the multiplex PCR reads, TCRdb lists one record per CDR3 protein. The data contain hundreds of thousands of distinct CDR3 sequences, 14% to 15% of them singletons. The sample consisted of blood. The source is a woman aged 40 to 55 with Graves' ophthalmopathy.

This clonotype was observed at least ten times. J is TRBJ1-2 and V is TRBV18; no clear D gene. CDR3 length: 14 residues. CDR1 is KGHSH, CDR2 LQKENI, per germline. V was shortened by 1 base and J by 7 bases, with 13 bases between the two germline ends. CDR3 DNA: TGTGCCAGCTCACCACTTAGCGGGGATAGTGGCTACACCTTC. Protein: CASSPLSGDSGYTF.

The chain combines TRBV11-2 with TRBJ2-2; 9 nucleotides match TRBD2. V lost 2 bases, J lost 6 bases, and 7 bases stayed unmatched. The CDR3 sequence is 16 residues long. Looked up from germline, CDR1 is SGHAT and CDR2 is FQNNGV. The CDR3 DNA sequence: TGTGCCAGCAGCTTATTGGCTAGCGGGATGGCCGGGGAGCTGTTTTTT. This encodes CASSLLASGMAGELFF.

The V and J genes are TRBV6-2 or TRBV6-3 and TRBJ2-2; 7 positions agree with TRBD1. The germline CDR1 and CDR2 sequences are MNHEY and SVGEGT. The length of the CDR3 is 16 residues. J gave up 3 bases and V 0 bases, and 4 bases lay outside the gene matches. CDR3 sequence reads: CASSYSSGTDTGELFF. CDR3 DNA: TGTGCCAGCAGTTACTCATCCGGGACAGACACCGGGGAGCTGTTTTTT.